The present T cell receptor beta chain was sequenced within a study of T cells in Graves' hyperthyroidism and ophthalmopathy. The TCR beta CDR3 regions underwent amplification using RNA transcripts as the source. In the first-round RT-PCR of the TCR CDR3, the HTBI primer set was used. TCRdb used MiXCR to reprocess the multiplex PCR reads, holding one entry per CDR3 protein. The sample yields roughly 420,000 distinct CDR3 sequences, approximately 15% seen once. CDR1 is SNHLY and CDR2 is FYNNEI in the germline V gene. The CDR3 length is 13 residues. With 7 bases clipped from V and 3 bases from J, the junction kept 6 bases outside the gene matches. This clonotype was seen ten or more times. Its antigen is currently unknown. Study-wide results and limits: Most thyroid clonotypes expanded above 0.001 appeared in blood too. A 13 V-J signature model discriminated ophthalmopathy versus stable hyperthyroidism.

The V gene is TRBV2, the J gene TRBJ2-7; TRBD1 matches 7 bases. The receptor's source is a woman under 30 with Graves' hyperthyroidism. What was sequenced was blood. CDR3 in amino acids: CASTGQAVYEQYF. The CDR3 DNA sequence: TGTGCCAGCACCGGACAGGCGGTCTACGAGCAGTACTTC.